These T cell receptor beta chains were read from a single sample in a study of blood T cell repertoires in COVID-19. Some clones are missing from TCRdb's copy, which holds only in-frame ones; the method was immunoSEQ multiplex PCR. The sample shows 250,000 or so clones, 70% to 90% of them seen only once. The sequenced sample consisted of peripheral blood. These receptors were taken from a man aged 55 to 69 with acute or convalescent COVID-19. Each CDR3 is given with its conserved first and last residue. D genes are given only for firm matches. Rows may omit the clone size; those that give it use once, few, many or a size class.

V,size,J,D,CDR3,DNA
TRBV5-6,.,TRBJ2-3,.,CASSLYGPPSTDTQYF,TGTGCCAGCAGCTTGTATGGGCCCCCTAGCACAGATACGCAGTATTTT
TRBV24-1,.,TRBJ1-5,.,CATSDTQGNSNQPQHF,TGTGCCACCAGTGATACGCAGGGGAATAGCAATCAGCCCCAGCATTTT
TRBV11-3,.,TRBJ2-1,.,CASSPTEGEQFF,TGTGCCAGCAGCCCGACCGAGGGTGAGCAGTTCTTC
TRBV6-2/TRBV6-3,.,TRBJ2-3,.,CASCPRMGSDTQYF,TGTGCCAGCTGCCCCCGGATGGGCTCGGATACGCAGTATTTT
TRBV30,.,TRBJ2-1,TRBD2,CAWSVTSGSPQFF,TGTGCCTGGAGTGTAACTAGCGGGAGCCCACAGTTCTTC
TRBV7-8,.,TRBJ2-6,.,CASSFLSSGANVLTF,TGTGCCAGCAGTTTTCTCTCGTCTGGGGCCAACGTCCTGACTTTC
TRBV10-1,.,TRBJ1-2,.,CASPSTCPGLSCIIWCGYTF,TGCGCCAGTCCCAGCACTTGTCCGGGTTTAAGCTGCATTATCTGGTGTGGCTACACCTTC
TRBV2,.,TRBJ1-1,.,CASKIDRGRRGAGAEAFF,TGTGCCAGCAAAATAGACCGGGGGCGCAGGGGAGCGGGGGCTGAAGCTTTCTTT
TRBV6-6,few,TRBJ1-5,TRBD1,CASSQGQGATSNQPQHF,TGTGCCAGCAGTCAGGGACAGGGGGCAACTAGCAATCAGCCCCAGCATTTT
TRBV4-1,.,TRBJ2-1,TRBD2,CASSQSGTSGSEQFF,TGCGCCAGCAGCCAATCCGGGACTAGCGGATCCGAGCAGTTCTTC
TRBV7-8,.,TRBJ1-5,.,CASSLEGAGLGQPQHF,TGTGCCAGCAGCTTAGAAGGGGCAGGGCTGGGTCAGCCCCAGCATTTT
TRBV9,.,TRBJ2-2,TRBD2,CASSGGTSVPGELFF,TGTGCCAGCAGCGGAGGGACTAGTGTCCCCGGGGAGCTGTTTTTT
TRBV9,.,TRBJ2-1,.,CASSGSNEQFF,TGTGCCAGCAGCGGTAGCAATGAGCAGTTCTTC
TRBV27,.,TRBJ2-3,TRBD1,CASSRSGTGLTDTQYF,TGTGCCAGCAGTCGATCCGGGACAGGGTTAACAGATACGCAGTATTTT
TRBV2,.,TRBJ1-2,.,CASSEGAMSYGYTF,TGTGCCAGCAGTGAAGGGGCGATGTCGTATGGCTACACCTTC
TRBV30,.,TRBJ2-7,.,CAWRPGQDYEQYF,TGTGCCTGGAGGCCGGGACAAGACTACGAGCAGTACTTC
TRBV11-2,few,TRBJ1-2,TRBD1,CASSLNGDRGLYGYTF,TGTGCCAGCAGCTTAAATGGGGACAGGGGGCTCTATGGCTACACCTTC
TRBV6-5,.,TRBJ1-5,.,CASSPTTGRGQPQHF,TGTGCCAGCAGCCCAACCACCGGGCGGGGTCAGCCCCAGCATTTT
TRBV3-1/TRBV3-2,.,TRBJ2-1,.,CATRSREPPYNEQFF,TGTGCCACCCGCAGTCGGGAACCGCCCTACAATGAGCAGTTCTTC
TRBV15,.,TRBJ2-1,TRBD1,CATSSQTGANNEQFF,TGTGCCACCAGCAGCCAGACAGGGGCCAACAATGAGCAGTTCTTC
TRBV19,.,TRBJ2-7,.,CASSLGHFYEQYF,TGTGCCAGTAGTCTGGGACATTTCTACGAGCAGTACTTC
TRBV30,.,TRBJ1-6,.,CAWSVAGISSPLHF,TGTGCCTGGAGTGTGGCAGGGATAAGTTCACCCCTCCACTTT
TRBV6-5,once,TRBJ2-7,.,CASSYSGVEQYF,TGTGCCAGCAGTTACTCAGGGGTCGAGCAGTACTTC
TRBV29-1,once,TRBJ1-1,.,CSVLAQVGMNTEAFF,TGCAGCGTTTTAGCTCAGGTCGGGATGAACACTGAAGCTTTCTTT
TRBV19,.,TRBJ1-5,TRBD1,CASSIDRGYSSNQPQHF,TGTGCCAGTAGTATTGACAGGGGTTACTCTAGCAATCAGCCCCAGCATTTT
TRBV12-3/TRBV12-4,.,TRBJ1-2,.,CASSFDRSGGYTF,TGTGCCAGCAGTTTCGACAGGAGCGGAGGCTACACCTTC
TRBV7-9,.,TRBJ1-4,.,CASSLVPGDNEKLFF,TGTGCCAGCAGCTTAGTCCCCGGGGATAATGAAAAACTGTTTTTT
TRBV28,.,TRBJ2-1,TRBD2,CASSFNPGLAGPAAYNEQFF,TGTGCCAGCAGTTTTAACCCGGGACTAGCGGGACCCGCCGCTTACAATGAGCAGTTCTTC
TRBV6-5,.,TRBJ1-5,.,CASSPTLNQPQHF,TGTGCCAGCAGTCCCACTCTTAATCAGCCCCAGCATTTT
TRBV6-5,.,TRBJ1-3,.,CASTDSSGNTIYF,TGTGCCAGCACGGACAGCTCTGGAAACACCATATATTTT
TRBV6-5,.,TRBJ2-7,.,CASSYSNGETYEQYF,TGTGCCAGCAGTTACTCGAACGGGGAGACCTACGAGCAGTACTTC
TRBV5-8,.,TRBJ1-5,TRBD1,CASSARGTANQPQHF,TGTGCCAGCAGCGCCCGTGGGACAGCAAATCAGCCCCAGCATTTT
TRBV5-8,.,TRBJ2-4,TRBD1,CASSQGARWDIQYF,TGTGCCAGCAGCCAGGGGGCGAGGTGGGACATTCAGTACTTC
TRBV4-3,.,TRBJ2-7,TRBD1,CASSQGTGLVYEQYF,TGCGCCAGCAGCCAGGGGACAGGGTTAGTCTACGAGCAGTACTTC
TRBV6-2/TRBV6-3,.,TRBJ2-7,.,CASSYDRMGEQYF,TGTGCCAGCAGTTACGACAGAATGGGCGAGCAGTACTTC